A single sample gave rise to the 21 T cell receptor beta chains below, sequenced in a study of CD4 T cells in relation to SARS-CoV-2 and coronaviruses. Sequenced by immunoSEQ multiplex PCR; TCRdb stores in-frame clones only, minus some. Among around 23,000 clones listed, about 76% were seen once. Which antigens these TCRs recognize remains unknown. Unexposed donor CD4+ T cells date from about 2011-2018, before the COVID-19 pandemic. After more than eight days of culture, CD4+ T cells were isolated. Material for sequencing was CD4+ T cells from PBMCs, cultured in vitro. These receptors were taken from a human donor in good health.

The chain has TRBV4-1 and TRBJ2-2, with D perhaps TRBD2 (6 bases). Germline V gene lookup returns CDR1 MGHRA and CDR2 YSYEKL. CDR3 length: 16 amino acids. Between the trimmed V and J ends, which lost 0 bases and 6 bases, there was a span of 14 bases. The CDR3, as DNA: TGCGCCAGCAGCCAAGAAGGGCGGGGTGGGGCCGGGGAGCTGTTTTTT. The encoded protein is CASSQEGRGGAGELFF.

The V call is TRBV2, the J call TRBJ2-7; possibly TRBD2 for D (6 bases). V dropped 3 bases and J dropped 2 bases, with 11 bases sitting between them. This CDR3 has 14 residues. Per germline, CDR1 SNHLY and CDR2 FYNNEI. The CDR3 DNA follows: TGTGCCAGCAGTGAGGGAGGAGGGGCCTACGAGCAGTACTTC. This sequence encodes CASSEGGGAYEQYF.

As regards this clone: The junction differs from germline at one of its ends, possibly a read error. The genes are TRBV30 and TRBJ1-2; D gene unclear. The CDR3 runs to 13 residues. Per the germline V gene, CDR1 is GTSNPN and CDR2 is SVGIG (reference sequence). The CDR3 bases are TGTGCCTGGAGTGCCGGGAGCAACTTTGGCTACACCTTC. It specifies CAWSAGSNFGYTF.

This chain connects TRBV2 to TRBJ2-7; D not certain. This CDR3 has 13 residues. V gave up 7 bases and J gave up 0 bases, with 10 bases separating them. CDR1 SNHLY and CDR2 FYNNEI come from the germline V gene. CDR3 in amino acids: CASIGGSSYEQYF. For the CDR3, the DNA is TGTGCCAGCATTGGCGGCAGCTCCTACGAGCAGTACTTC.

The chain employs TRBV6-2 or TRBV6-3 and TRBJ2-7; D possibly corresponds to TRBD1 (6 bases). Germline V CDR1 and CDR2: MNHEY, SVGEGT. The CDR3 is 15 residues long. The V and J ends lost 4 bases and 2 bases respectively, with 15 bases between them. The CDR3 DNA is TGTGCCAGCAGTTCCGGTTGGGACAACACCTACGAGCAGTACTTC. Translated: CASSSGWDNTYEQYF.

In this sample, this clone turned up a few times. The CDR3 region has the DNA TGCAGCGTCGGGACAGCCAGCTACGAGCAGTACTTC. Translated: CSVGTASYEQYF. This chain joins TRBV29-1 and TRBJ2-7; TRBD1 matches 7 bases. Germline lookup yields CDR1 SQVTM and CDR2 ANQGSEA. This CDR3 is built from 12 residues. The V segment lost 6 bases and the J segment 3 bases; nucleotides outside the gene matches: 5.

The J gene is TRBJ2-1, the V gene TRBV25-1; D not resolved. V lost 7 bases, J lost 0 bases, and 13 bases lay in between. The CDR3 has 15 amino acids. Germline-derived CDR1 and CDR2 are MGHDK and SYGVNS. DNA of the CDR3: TGTGCCAGCAAGGAGCTCAGGAGCTCCTACAATGAGCAGTTCTTC. Its translation is CASKELRSSYNEQFF.

This chain joins TRBV7-3 and TRBJ2-3, with D possibly TRBD2 on 6 matching bases. Germline CDR1 and CDR2: SGHTA and FQGTGA. The CDR3 loop spans 16 amino acids. V was trimmed by 6 bases and J by 1 base, leaving 17 bases between them. The CDR3 sequence is CASRLHGGSGTDTQYF. The CDR3 DNA reads as TGTGCCAGCAGATTACATGGGGGGAGTGGCACAGATACGCAGTATTTT.

This clone came up a few times. The chain couples TRBV11-2 to TRBJ1-1, with unresolved D. CDR3 length: 15 residues. V was cut by 5 bases and J by 0 bases, with 13 bases left in between. Germline CDR1 is SGHAT and CDR2 is FQNNGV. The CDR3 DNA is TGTGCCAGCAGCGTACCGGGATACATGAACACTGAAGCTTTCTTT. This translates into CASSVPGYMNTEAFF.

The gene calls are TRBV5-1 and TRBJ1-4; no clear D gene. The CDR3 loop spans 17 amino acids. The germline V and J ends were trimmed by 0 bases and 0 bases, with 12 bases remaining between them. Germline loops: CDR1 SGHRS, CDR2 YFSETQ. The CDR3 DNA reads as TGCGCCAGCAGCTTGGGGGCGGTAAGAGCAACTAATGAAAAACTGTTTTTT. Translating gives CASSLGAVRATNEKLFF.

The chain employs TRBV7-2 and TRBJ1-1; 8 nucleotides line up with TRBD1. Germline V gene sequence: CDR1 SGHTA, CDR2 FQGNSA. J was trimmed by 5 bases and V by 1 base; bases with no gene match: 3. This CDR3 is built from 14 residues. CDR3 in DNA: TGTGCCAGCAGCTTAGAAACAGGGGGAACTGAAGCTTTCTTT. Its protein product is CASSLETGGTEAFF.

This clone came up once. The V gene is TRBV19, the J gene TRBJ2-2; no reliable D call. Trimming took 3 bases from V and 5 from J, leaving 13 bases between them. Germline V gene sequence: CDR1 LNHDA, CDR2 SQIVND (reference sequence). CDR3 size: 15 residues. CDR3 in amino acids: CASSIQALGTGELFF. The CDR3 coding sequence is TGTGCCAGTAGTATCCAAGCGTTGGGGACCGGGGAGCTGTTTTTT. The whole variable domain, filled in from reference TRBV19 and TRBJ2-2, reads DGGITQSPKYLFRKEGQNVTLSCEQNLNHDAMYWYRQDPGQGLRLIYYSQIVNDFQKGDIAEGYSVSREKKESFPLTVTSAQKNPTAFYLCASSIQALGTGELFFGEGSRLTVL.

The chain links TRBV6-2 or TRBV6-3 to TRBJ2-7; tentatively, D is TRBD2 (5 bases). V was shortened by 4 bases and J by 9 bases, with 10 bases between the two germline ends. This CDR3 contains 11 residues. CDR1 and CDR2 from the germline V gene are MNHEY and SVGEGT. The CDR3 sequence is CASSWERGQYF. Written as DNA, the CDR3 is TGTGCCAGCAGTTGGGAGCGTGGGCAGTACTTC.

CDR3 nucleotide sequence: TGTGCCAGCAGTTCCTCGGGGAAGTTCTTC. Translated, it gives CASSSSGKFF. The rearrangement uses TRBV28 and TRBJ2-1, with D maybe TRBD2 (5 bases). V was pared by 4 bases and J by 14 bases, with 9 bases between. The CDR3 is 10 amino acids. CDR1 and CDR2 from the germline V gene are MDHEN and SYDVKM.

This chain links TRBV7-8 with TRBJ1-2; possible D gene TRBD1, 5 bases. The V end lost 1 base, the J end lost 4 bases, and 10 bases lay between the germline ends. The CDR3 runs 14 residues. Looked up from germline, CDR1 is SGHVS and CDR2 is FQNEAQ. CDR3 residues: CASSLVEGSYGYTF. CDR3 sequence (DNA): TGTGCCAGCAGCTTAGTGGAGGGGTCCTATGGCTACACCTTC.

This clone was counted a single time. CDR3 DNA sequence: TGTGCCAGGAACAGGGCTTCCTACAATGAGCAGTTCTTC. Residues: CARNRASYNEQFF. This chain uses TRBV19 with TRBJ2-1; D may be TRBD1 (6 bases). V dropped 9 bases and J dropped 1 base, with 10 bases sitting between them. The CDR3 runs 13 residues. Germline lookup yields CDR1 LNHDA and CDR2 SQIVND (reference sequence).

The chain links TRBV3-1 (or the pseudogene TRBV3-2) to TRBJ2-7, with 11 bases fitting TRBD2. The CDR3 covers 18 residues. Germline V gives CDR1 LGHDT, CDR2 YNNKEL (reference sequence). V trimming: 2 bases; J trimming: 7 bases; junction bases outside the gene matches: 16. The CDR3 spells CASSQWAGTSGSTREQYF. CDR3 sequence (DNA): TGTGCCAGCAGCCAATGGGCCGGGACTAGCGGTTCTACGAGGGAGCAGTACTTC.

The V gene is TRBV4-1, the J gene TRBJ1-3, with a possible D match to TRBD1 (6 bases). From germline, CDR1 is MGHRA and CDR2 YSYEKL. V was clipped by 4 bases and J by 1 base, with 14 bases between them. This CDR3 has 16 residues. DNA of the CDR3: TGCGCCAGCAGCCTGGGACATATTCTTTCTGGAAACACCATATATTTT. It specifies CASSLGHILSGNTIYF.

The chain recombines TRBV6-2 or TRBV6-3 with TRBJ2-7, with D maybe TRBD2 (5 bases). V lost 0 bases to trimming and J lost 3 bases, with 15 bases between them. The CDR3 has 16 residues. Germline V gene data show CDR1 as MNHEY and CDR2 as SVGEGT. The CDR3 DNA sequence: TGTGCCAGCAGTTACTCGGCGGGTGGAGGCCTCTACGAGCAGTACTTC. It codes for CASSYSAGGGLYEQYF.

The chain links TRBV19 to TRBJ2-1, with D possibly being TRBD1 (6 bases). The CDR3 extends over 16 amino acids. Per germline, CDR1 LNHDA and CDR2 SQIVND (reference sequence). Trimming pared 4 bases from V and 5 bases from J, leaving 18 bases between. CDR3 in amino acids: CASSNLQGWKNNEQFF. In DNA, the CDR3 is TGTGCCAGTAGTAACCTCCAGGGGTGGAAGAACAATGAGCAGTTCTTC.

The rearrangement links TRBV27 to TRBJ2-5, with D tentatively TRBD2 (5 bases). The CDR3 covers 13 residues. Trimming took off 4 bases at V and 1 base at J, with 7 bases between the two ends. In germline, CDR1 is MNHEY, CDR2 SMNVEV (reference sequence). CDR3 nucleotide sequence: TGTGCCAGCAGTTCAGCGGTCCAAGAGACCCAGTACTTC. Amino acids: CASSSAVQETQYF.